This TCR beta chain was profiled in a study of brain metastases from non-small cell lung cancer (dated by TCRdb to the late 2010s). About the study as a whole: In non-small-cell lung cancer patients, the researchers characterized the immune microenvironment of brain metastases and primary tumors that had been resected as matched pairs.

Findings and caveats that apply to the study as a whole: Paired brain metastases and primary tumors largely shared TCR repertoires, although T-cell densities in the metastases were sparse. Lower T-cell infiltration was exhibited by brain metastases compared with primary tumors (P < 0.001). T-cell clones appeared expanded in around two thirds of brain metastases relative to the matched primary tumors.

The protocol used for the library was the immunoSEQ multiplex PCR assay. T-cell receptor beta chain repertoire sequencing was performed alongside a 770-gene immune expression panel. The table comes from immuneACCESS by way of TCRdb, which keeps in-frame sequences with V and J called. Part of the clones is missing from these tables; in studies checked, under half for an unresolved V gene and the rest for unknown reasons. The sample has around 4,500 clones on record, around 86% of them singletons. The ten most abundant clones make up roughly 6.7% of the sample. A cohort of 39 patients with surgically resected non-small-cell lung cancer, for whom both primary tumor and brain metastasis specimens were available, was included. The tumor specimens used were formalin-fixed, paraffin-embedded tissues taken from archives. For CDR1 and CDR2, the germline V gene lists SGHTA and FQGTGA. Trimming removed 2 bases from V and 7 bases from J; the gene matches leave 13 bases unexplained. The CDR3 starts with the cysteine, ends with the phenylalanine, and has 17 residues. The entry retains the CDR3 DNA only, 51 bases that are in frame from base 1.

Notes on this clone: The specificity of this receptor is unknown. A single base separates this from a much larger clone, so it may be a read error.

The rearrangement combines TRBV7-3 with TRBJ2-2; 7 nucleotides in the junction match TRBD1. Sequencing was done on a sample of primary lung tumor tissue. This sample's cell subset or site label indicates: primary lung tumor paired with brain metastasis. The TCR originated in a donor at least 40 years old with non-small cell lung cancer. The DNA sequence reads TGTGCCAGCAGCTTAGATGATGGACAGGTTTTCATCGGGGAGCTGTTTTTT. Its protein is CASSLDDGQVFIGELFF.